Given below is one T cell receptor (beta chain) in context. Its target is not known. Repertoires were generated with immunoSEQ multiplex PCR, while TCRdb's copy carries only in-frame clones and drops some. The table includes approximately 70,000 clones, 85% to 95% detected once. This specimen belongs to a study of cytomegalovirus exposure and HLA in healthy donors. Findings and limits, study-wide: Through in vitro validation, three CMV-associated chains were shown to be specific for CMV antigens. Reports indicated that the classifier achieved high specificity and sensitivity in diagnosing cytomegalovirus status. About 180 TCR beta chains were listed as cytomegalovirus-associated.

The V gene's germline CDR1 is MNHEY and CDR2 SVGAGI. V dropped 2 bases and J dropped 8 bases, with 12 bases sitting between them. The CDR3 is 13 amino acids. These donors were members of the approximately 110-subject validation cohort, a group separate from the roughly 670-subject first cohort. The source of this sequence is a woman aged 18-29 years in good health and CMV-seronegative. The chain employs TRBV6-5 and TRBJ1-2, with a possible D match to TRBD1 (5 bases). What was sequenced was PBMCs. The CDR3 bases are TGTGCCAGCAGTTACGGGGCCATCGGGGGCTACACCTTC. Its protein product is CASSYGAIGGYTF.